The 28 T cell receptor beta chains given below trace back to one sample, sequenced in a study of blood T cells in healthy people across ages. Sample-barcoded 5' priming and a J-beta primer mix drove a second PCR of about 6 to 12 cycles. TCRdb analysed the 5' RACE reads with MiXCR anew, one entry per CDR3 protein. The sample lists 980,000 or so distinct CDR3 sequences, around 48% occurring once. The sample was blood. All receptors come from a man aged 30-40 years in good health.

This clonotype was seen only a few times. The chain joins TRBV6-6 to TRBJ2-5; possible D gene TRBD1, 5 bases. Germline CDR1 MNHNY, CDR2 SVGAGI (reference sequence). The CDR3 sequence is 16 residues long. Trimming took off 2 bases at V and 3 bases at J, with 16 bases between the two ends. CDR3 bases: TGTGCCAGCAGTTACACCGGCCAGGACACCGAAGAGACCCAGTACTTC. Its translation is CASSYTGQDTEETQYF.

The chain is built from TRBV2 and TRBJ2-7; 8 bases align to TRBD2. V shed 4 bases and J 3 bases; nucleotides not matched to a gene: 11. Germline V gene sequence: CDR1 SNHLY, CDR2 FYNNEI. The CDR3 consists of 16 residues. The CDR3 DNA reads TGTGCCAGCAGTGGGTTACCGAGCGGGGGTGTCTACGAGCAGTACTTC. It yields the protein CASSGLPSGGVYEQYF.

In its sample, this clonotype was seen a few times. V and J are TRBV6-2 or TRBV6-3 and TRBJ1-2; D not certain. There are 12 residues in the CDR3. V gave up 5 bases and J gave up 5 bases, with 9 bases separating them. Germline V gene data show CDR1 as MNHEY and CDR2 as SVGEGT. The CDR3 sequence: CASSPTEYGYTF. DNA for the CDR3: TGTGCCAGCAGTCCGACGGAGTATGGCTACACCTTC.

This clonotype was seen ten or more times. V usage is TRBV11-1 and J usage is TRBJ2-1; the D gene is possibly TRBD2 (7 bases). CDR3 length: 16 residues. Trimming removed 5 bases at V and 4 bases at J, with 18 bases between. Germline V gene lookup returns CDR1 SGHAT and CDR2 FQDESV (reference sequence). For the CDR3, the DNA is TGTGCCAGCAGCCCTGAGGGGGGGCCGGGATACAATGAGCAGTTCTTC. It encodes CASSPEGGPGYNEQFF.

The gene calls are TRBV5-1 and TRBJ1-2; 8 bases fit TRBD1. The CDR3 sequence is 16 residues long. Germline CDR1 and CDR2: SGHRS and YFSETQ. Germline trimming cut 0 bases from V and 2 bases from J; bases unmatched to any gene: 6. CDR3 sequence reads: CASSLDIGQGNYGYTF. Written as DNA, the CDR3 is TGCGCCAGCAGCTTGGATATCGGACAGGGAAACTATGGCTACACCTTC. The whole variable domain, remainder taken from reference TRBV5-1 and TRBJ1-2, is KAGVTQTPRYLIKTRGQQVTLSCSPISGHRSVSWYQQTPGQGLQFLFEYFSETQRNKGNFPGRFSGRQFSNSRSEMNVSTLELGDSALYLCASSLDIGQGNYGYTFGSGTRLTVV.

This chain joins TRBV5-1 and TRBJ1-6, with 11 bases lining up with TRBD1. Looked up from germline, CDR1 is SGHRS and CDR2 is YFSETQ. V lost 0 bases, J lost 10 bases, and 9 bases stayed unmatched. The CDR3 consists of 17 residues. The CDR3 spells CASSLARGQGAESPLHF. Here the CDR3 DNA reads TGCGCCAGCAGCTTGGCCCGAGGACAGGGGGCGGAATCACCCCTCCACTTT.

This rearrangement joins TRBV20-1 to TRBJ2-7, with 7 bases lining up with TRBD2. CDR3 length equals 14 residues. CDR1 DFQATT and CDR2 SNEGSKA come from the germline V gene (reference sequence). V dropped 7 bases and J dropped 8; count of bases not matched to a gene: 17. CDR3 nucleotide sequence: TGCAGTGTCCCTCCCCTAGCGGCGCTTGACAAGCAGTACTTC. The encoded protein is CSVPPLAALDKQYF.

V gene TRBV5-1 combines with J gene TRBJ2-1, with D uncertain. Germline-derived CDR1 and CDR2 are SGHRS and YFSETQ. The germline V and J ends were trimmed by 0 bases and 0 bases, with 10 bases remaining between them. CDR3 length: 16 amino acids. CDR3 in DNA: TGCGCCAGCAGCTTGGAAGGGTTTAACTCCTACAATGAGCAGTTCTTC. Its translation: CASSLEGFNSYNEQFF. Complete variable domain (other parts from reference TRBV5-1 and TRBJ2-1): KAGVTQTPRYLIKTRGQQVTLSCSPISGHRSVSWYQQTPGQGLQFLFEYFSETQRNKGNFPGRFSGRQFSNSRSEMNVSTLELGDSALYLCASSLEGFNSYNEQFFGPGTRLTVL.

The V call is TRBV29-1, the J call TRBJ2-2; D call uncertain. Germline V CDR1 and CDR2: SQVTM, ANQGSEA. The CDR3 sequence is 11 residues long. Trimming stripped 4 bases from V and 0 bases from J, with 0 bases between. In DNA, the CDR3 is TGCAGCGTTGCGAACACCGGGGAGCTGTTTTTT. Its protein product is CSVANTGELFF.

The chain employs TRBV20-1 and TRBJ2-5; D gene ambiguous. The J call may not be correct, given that the DNA end is closer to TRBJ2-7. This CDR3 has 11 amino acids. Per germline, CDR1 DFQATT and CDR2 SNEGSKA (reference sequence). The CDR3 loop reads CSASWPYEQYF. DNA for the CDR3: TGCAGTGCTTCCTGGCCGTACGAGCAGTACTTC.

The table lists this clonotype with a few counts. The chain links TRBV6-2 or TRBV6-3 to TRBJ2-7; no definite D call. The germline gives CDR1 MNHEY, CDR2 SVGEGT. The V gene lost 2 bases and the J gene lost 5 bases, with 7 bases spanning the gap. This CDR3 comprises 12 residues. CDR3 protein: CASSYTLNEQYF. CDR3 nucleotides: TGTGCCAGCAGTTACACTTTGAACGAGCAGTACTTC.

The chain carries TRBV3-1 and TRBJ1-1; 7 bases map to TRBD1. Germline trimming cut 2 bases from V and 7 bases from J; bases unmatched to any gene: 7. This CDR3 spans 14 amino acids. Germline CDR1 and CDR2: LGHDT and YNNKEL (reference sequence). The CDR3 spells CASSQNRQGNEAFF. For the CDR3, the DNA is TGTGCCAGCAGCCAAAATCGACAGGGTAATGAAGCTTTCTTT.

This clonotype has a handful of counts. V and J are TRBV6-2 or TRBV6-3 and TRBJ2-3, with 10 bases lining up with TRBD1. The V gene end was trimmed by 4 bases and the J gene end by 4 bases; junction bases not matched to a gene: 17. Germline lookup yields CDR1 MNHEY and CDR2 SVGEGT. This CDR3 has 19 amino acids. The CDR3 coding sequence is TGTGCCAGCAGTTCTCCGAACTCTGCGGGACAGGGGTCGCCAGATACGCAGTATTTT. This translates into CASSSPNSAGQGSPDTQYF.

This chain links TRBV6-2 or TRBV6-3 with TRBJ2-1; unclear D gene. V lost 4 bases to trimming and J lost 0 bases, with 10 bases between them. Germline V gives CDR1 MNHEY, CDR2 SVGEGT. The CDR3 loop spans 15 amino acids. The CDR3 DNA is TGTGCCAGCAGTTTTCAGCAGATCTCCTACAATGAGCAGTTCTTC. Amino acid sequence: CASSFQQISYNEQFF.

This chain uses TRBV27 with TRBJ2-1, with a weak D call TRBD2 (7 bases). V dropped 5 bases and J dropped 5 bases, with 13 bases sitting between them. CDR1 MNHEY and CDR2 SMNVEV come from the germline V gene (reference sequence). There are 14 residues in the CDR3. CDR3 nucleotides: TGTGCCAGCAGTCGGAGGGGGGGGGACAATGAGCAGTTCTTC. Its protein is CASSRRGGDNEQFF.

The rearrangement links TRBV12-3 or TRBV12-4 to TRBJ2-1, with a weak D call TRBD2 (5 bases). Trimming left V 2 bases short and J 2 bases short, with 10 bases between. The CDR3 extends over 15 amino acids. CDR3 in amino acids: CASSLSAAPYNEQFF. CDR3 DNA sequence: TGTGCCAGCAGTTTATCAGCGGCCCCCTACAATGAGCAGTTCTTC.

The V and J genes are TRBV20-1 and TRBJ2-3; possible D gene TRBD1, 6 bases. V was shortened by 6 bases and J by 0 bases, with 10 bases between the two germline ends. CDR3 length: 13 amino acids. CDR1 is DFQATT, CDR2 SNEGSKA, per germline (reference sequence). The CDR3 is CSAAQGSTDTQYF. CDR3 DNA: TGCAGTGCCGCCCAGGGGAGCACAGATACGCAGTATTTT.

CDR3 nucleotides: TGTGCCAGCAGCCAAGAAATAGTGGGGGCCCGCTGGAGCCCCTACAATGAGCAGTTCTTC. It translates to CASSQEIVGARWSPYNEQFF. The chain is built from TRBV14 and TRBJ2-1; perhaps TRBD1 as D (6 bases). The CDR3 consists of 20 residues. From germline, CDR1 is SGHDN and CDR2 FVKESK. The V and J ends lost 0 bases and 2 bases respectively, with 23 bases between them.

The sample holds a few counts of this clonotype. The chain employs TRBV5-5 and TRBJ2-5, with 12 positions matching TRBD2. The J call is uncertain, as TRBJ2-7 better fits the DNA end. Germline-derived CDR1 and CDR2 are SGHKS and YYEKEE (reference sequence). This CDR3 is built from 15 residues. The DNA for the CDR3 is TGTGCCAGCAGCTGGGGACTAGCGGGTGGCTACGAGCAGTACTTC. Protein: CASSWGLAGGYEQYF.

The chain is built from TRBV15 and TRBJ1-5, with D uncertain. There are 13 residues in the CDR3. Per the germline V gene, CDR1 is LNHNV and CDR2 is YYDKDF (reference sequence). V lost 0 bases and J lost 4, with 4 bases in between. CDR3 DNA: TGTGCCACCAGCAGAGACCAAAATCAGCCCCAGCATTTT. It specifies CATSRDQNQPQHF.

There are a few counts of this clonotype. The rearrangement uses TRBV6-1 and TRBJ2-3; 8 bases are a match to TRBD1. Germline CDR1 and CDR2: MNHNS and SASEGT. V shed 4 bases and J 2 bases; nucleotides not matched to a gene: 5. The CDR3 is made up of 15 amino acids. CDR3 in DNA: TGTGCCAGCAGTGCCGGGACAGGAACCACAGATACGCAGTATTTT. Protein sequence: CASSAGTGTTDTQYF.

V is TRBV24-1 and J is TRBJ2-1, with TRBD1 matching over 8 bases. J lost 3 bases, V lost 9 bases, and 9 bases had no gene match. Germline loops: CDR1 KGHDR, CDR2 SFDVKD. This CDR3 is 15 amino acids long. DNA for the CDR3: TGTGCCACCGGACAAACAGGGACAGGCTACAATGAGCAGTTCTTC. It specifies CATGQTGTGYNEQFF.

In this sample, this clonotype turned up a few times. This chain uses TRBV6-5 with TRBJ1-4; D is unclear. CDR1 is MNHEY and CDR2 is SVGAGI in the germline V gene. With 6 bases removed from V and 8 bases from J, the gap between germline ends came to 22 bases. The CDR3 is 16 residues long. CDR3 sequence: CASRRLDPIVGEKLFF. The CDR3 nucleotides are TGTGCCAGCAGACGCCTCGACCCAATAGTAGGGGAAAAACTGTTTTTT.

This clonotype came up a few times. The chain employs TRBV6-5 and TRBJ2-7; possible D gene TRBD2, 6 bases. Germline V gives CDR1 MNHEY, CDR2 SVGAGI. The V end was cut by 2 bases, the J end by 1 base, with 12 bases between. This CDR3 contains 15 residues. This CDR3 is CASSYGGADSYEQYF. The CDR3 nucleotides are TGTGCCAGCAGTTACGGCGGGGCCGATTCCTACGAGCAGTACTTC.

Only a few counts were recorded for this clonotype. This rearrangement joins TRBV6-5 to TRBJ1-5; TRBD1 agrees at 10 bases. The CDR3 has 15 amino acids. The V segment lost 5 bases and the J segment 2 bases; nucleotides outside the gene matches: 3. Per the germline V gene, CDR1 is MNHEY and CDR2 is SVGAGI. In nucleotides, the CDR3 is TGTGCCAGCAGTGCGGGGACAGGGGGCAATCAGCCCCAGCATTTT. Translation: CASSAGTGGNQPQHF.

This clonotype was counted many times. The genes are TRBV5-1 and TRBJ1-4, with a possible D match to TRBD1 (6 bases). The germline V gene encodes CDR1 SGHRS and CDR2 YFSETQ. V was trimmed by 0 bases and J by 8 bases, leaving 11 bases between them. This CDR3 region has 14 residues. In DNA, the CDR3 is TGCGCCAGCAGCTTGGAAGCCAGGGGCGAAAAACTGTTTTTT. It codes for CASSLEARGEKLFF.

The rearrangement joins TRBV3-1 to TRBJ1-1; no definite D call. The V and J ends lost 1 base and 8 bases respectively, with 17 bases between them. The CDR3 contains 15 residues. Germline V CDR1 and CDR2: LGHDT, YNNKEL (reference sequence). The CDR3: CASSQGGAGPREAFF. Here the CDR3 DNA reads TGTGCCAGCAGCCAAGGTGGCGCCGGGCCACGGGAAGCTTTCTTT.

This chain joins TRBV5-5 and TRBJ2-2; D is ambiguous. The CDR3 extends over 14 amino acids. The germline V and J ends were trimmed by 3 bases and 7 bases, with 13 bases remaining between them. CDR1 is SGHKS, CDR2 YYEKEE, per germline (reference sequence). Written as DNA, the CDR3 is TGTGCCAGCAGCTCAACGTTGGGTGGCGGGGAGCTGTTTTTT. Encoded protein: CASSSTLGGGELFF.